This record covers a single TCR beta chain. The repertoire was sequenced with immunoSEQ multiplex PCR; TCRdb's copy has only in-frame clones and lacks some. The sample includes a few hundred thousand clones, 65% to 90% seen only once; the top ten take roughly a tenth. CDR3 length: 14 amino acids. V was trimmed by 1 base and J by 4 bases, leaving 10 bases between them. The germline CDR1 and CDR2 sequences are LNHDA and SQIVND (reference sequence). The data are from a study of blood T cell repertoires in COVID-19. The material sequenced was PBMCs or T cells enriched from blood (not recorded which). This sequence joins TRBV19 and TRBJ2-5; D is possibly TRBD2 (6 bases). The clonotype comes from a woman in her late teens or twenties who had recovered from COVID-19. The CDR3 DNA sequence: TGTGCCAGTAGTATAGGCCAGGGAGGAGAGACCCAGTACTTC. Translating gives CASSIGQGGETQYF.